The 9 T cell receptor beta chains in this list originate from one sample, sequenced in a study of blood T cell repertoires in COVID-19. Data came from immunoSEQ multiplex PCR; TCRdb stores just in-frame clones and leaves some out. Of around 450,000 clones listed, around 88% are singletons. The sample consisted of peripheral blood. The receptor source for this set is a woman in her twenties or thirties with acute or convalescent COVID-19.

The rearrangement links TRBV18 to TRBJ2-2, with D hard to call. The CDR3 extends over 14 amino acids. Between the trimmed V and J ends, which lost 4 bases and 4 bases, there was a span of 10 bases. The germline V gene has CDR1 KGHSH and CDR2 LQKENI. The CDR3 nucleotides are TGTGCCAGCTCACGGCTCGAAAGCACCGGGGAGCTGTTTTTT. Amino acids: CASSRLESTGELFF.

The rearrangement joins TRBV18 to TRBJ2-5; D possibly corresponds to TRBD1 (5 bases). Germline CDR1 and CDR2: KGHSH and LQKENI. This CDR3 region has 15 residues. V lost 4 bases and J lost 7, with 19 bases in between. CDR3 in DNA: TGTGCCAGCTCACTTTCCAGGGCACCCCAGGGGACCCAGTACTTC. It codes for CASSLSRAPQGTQYF.

This rearrangement joins TRBV30 to TRBJ1-2; 7 nucleotides match TRBD1. Germline assignment: CDR1 GTSNPN and CDR2 SVGIG (reference sequence). CDR3 length: 16 residues. Germline trimming cut 2 bases from V and 7 bases from J; bases unmatched to any gene: 16. In DNA, the CDR3 is TGTGCCTGGAGTCGACGGACAGGTCGGTGGTCTGGTGGCTACACCTTC. This encodes CAWSRRTGRWSGGYTF.

The chain joins TRBV12-5 to TRBJ2-3, with 7 positions matching TRBD2. Germline values: CDR1 LGHNT, CDR2 FRNRAP. V lost 0 bases, J lost 3 bases, and 9 bases stayed unmatched. The CDR3 runs 17 residues. Here the CDR3 DNA reads TGTGCTAGTGGTTTGGTACGGTTCGGCGGGGGAACAGATACGCAGTATTTT. Protein: CASGLVRFGGGTDTQYF.

The chain joins TRBV7-3 to TRBJ2-7, with D maybe TRBD2 (5 bases). Trimming took off 2 bases at V and 6 bases at J, with 11 bases between the two ends. The CDR3 covers 13 residues. In germline, CDR1 is SGHTA, CDR2 FQGTGA. The CDR3: CASSLQVGVEQYF. CDR3 nucleotides: TGTGCCAGCAGCTTACAGGTCGGGGTCGAGCAGTACTTC. Combining the CDR3 with reference TRBV7-3 and TRBJ2-7 gives the whole variable domain GAGVSQTPSNKVTEKGKYVELRCDPISGHTALYWYRQSLGQGPEFLIYFQGTGAADDSGLPNDRFFAVRPEGSVSTLKIQRTERGDSAVYLCASSLQVGVEQYFGPGTRLTVT.

This chain joins TRBV5-1 and TRBJ2-2, with D perhaps TRBD2 (6 bases). The CDR3 has 16 amino acids. Germline values: CDR1 SGHRS, CDR2 YFSETQ. Trimming cost V 3 bases and J 7 bases, with 19 bases left between them. CDR3 coding DNA: TGCGCCAGCAGCTCAAAAGGGACTCCGTGGGTCGGGGAGCTGTTTTTT. As protein: CASSSKGTPWVGELFF.

The V and J genes are TRBV27 and TRBJ2-2; D call uncertain. The CDR3 totals 13 residues. The V gene's germline CDR1 is MNHEY and CDR2 SMNVEV (reference sequence). V shed 3 bases and J shed 3 bases, with 5 bases lying between them. CDR3 nucleotide sequence: TGTGCCAGCAGTTTTCGGGACACCGGGGAGCTGTTTTTT. Protein: CASSFRDTGELFF.

V usage is TRBV7-8 and J usage is TRBJ2-2; 7 bases map to TRBD1. The V gene's germline CDR1 is SGHVS and CDR2 FQNEAQ. Trimming took 3 bases from V and 4 from J; bases not matched to a gene: 8. There are 16 residues in the CDR3. The CDR3 bases are TGTGCCAGCAGCTTTCTAGGGGGCGCTACCACCGGGGAGCTGTTTTTT. Protein: CASSFLGGATTGELFF.

The J gene is TRBJ2-4, the V gene TRBV5-4; D is possibly TRBD1 (5 bases). The CDR3 length is 15 residues. Trimming shortened V by 5 bases and J by 0 bases, and 12 bases separated the two germline ends. From germline, CDR1 is SGHNT and CDR2 YYREEE (reference sequence). CDR3 coding DNA: TGTGCCAGCAGTTCACAGGAGATAGCCAAAAACATTCAGTACTTC. This encodes CASSSQEIAKNIQYF.